The subject of this entry is one T cell receptor beta chain. What it binds is not known. Trimming shortened V by 4 bases and J by 7 bases, and 21 bases separated the two germline ends. CDR1 SGHRS and CDR2 YFSETQ come from the germline V gene. The CDR3 sequence is 15 residues long. The PCR had 60 Vbeta and 13 Jbeta primers. Some clones are missing from TCRdb's copy, which holds only in-frame ones; the method was immunoSEQ multiplex PCR. The sample shows about 150,000 clones, 79% of them seen only once. This sample was taken from a study of cytomegalovirus exposure and HLA in healthy donors. Study-level findings and limits: Investigators reported over 150 TCR beta chains as tied to cytomegalovirus. Researchers reportedly found TCR beta sequences accurately predicted most subjects' HLA-A and HLA-B alleles. Several of the most significant clusters appeared, in a later analysis, to be linked to common viral pathogens. Presence/absence analyses assumed roughly uniform sequencing depth across donors.

This receptor was identified in a middle-aged man in good health and CMV-seropositive. The V and J genes are TRBV5-1 and TRBJ2-7; perhaps TRBD2 as D (6 bases). Input material: PBMCs. The CDR3 nucleotides are TGCGCCAGCAGCCCCCAGGAGGGTCAACCGTGGGAGCAGTACTTC. As protein: CASSPQEGQPWEQYF.